Presented here are 5 T cell receptor beta chains from one specimen sequenced in a study of T cells in Graves' hyperthyroidism and ophthalmopathy. RNA transcripts gave rise to amplified TCR beta CDR3 regions. First-round RT-PCR of the TCR CDR3 relied on the HTBI primer set. MiXCR was run by TCRdb on the multiplex PCR reads, yielding one entry per CDR3 protein. The table has 600,000 or so distinct CDR3 sequences, about a sixth seen once. The sample was blood. These receptors were obtained from a woman aged 30 to 39 with Graves' hyperthyroidism.

At least ten counts were recorded for this clonotype. This sequence joins TRBV12-3 or TRBV12-4 and TRBJ2-3; TRBD2 matches at 8 bases. Trimming took 6 bases from V and 4 from J; bases not matched to a gene: 15. The CDR3 is 17 residues long. This chain's CDR3 is CASSQNLAGLHPDTQYF. As DNA, the CDR3 is TGTGCCAGCAGCCAAAACCTAGCGGGCCTGCACCCAGATACGCAGTATTTT.

At least ten counts were recorded for this clonotype. CDR3 protein: CAWRDRGPETQYF. The CDR3 DNA is TGTGCCTGGCGGGACAGGGGGCCAGAGACCCAGTACTTC. The rearrangement uses TRBV30 and TRBJ2-5, with 12 positions matching TRBD1. The CDR3 is made up of 13 amino acids. V gave up 5 bases and J gave up 4 bases; unmatched junction bases: 2. Germline V gene data show CDR1 as GTSNPN and CDR2 as SVGIG (reference sequence).

Notes on this clonotype: Its ends do not fully match the called genes, so a read error is possible. The genes are TRBV27 and TRBJ1-1; D gene ambiguous. Germline V gives CDR1 MNHEY, CDR2 SMNVEV (reference sequence). The CDR3 runs 15 residues. CDR3 nucleotides: TGTGCCAACAGTTTATCTTGGGAGGTAGGCACTGAAGCTTTCTTT. Its translation: CANSLSWEVGTEAFF.

This clonotype was picked up a small number of times. This sequence joins TRBV18 and TRBJ1-6, with 12 bases fitting TRBD1. This CDR3 is built from 16 residues. The germline V gene encodes CDR1 KGHSH and CDR2 LQKENI. With 0 bases clipped from V and 15 bases from J, the junction kept 9 bases outside the gene matches. The CDR3 DNA sequence: TGTGCCAGCTCACCACCTCGGGACAGGGGGCACCTCCACCTCCACTTT. Translation: CASSPPRDRGHLHLHF. The entire variable domain, with the rest obtained from reference TRBV18 and TRBJ1-6, is as follows: NAGVMQNPRHLVRRRGQEARLRCSPMKGHSHVYWYRQLPEEGLKFMVYLQKENIIDESGMPKERFSAEFPKEGPSILRIQQVVRGDSAAYFCASSPPRDRGHLHLHFGNGTRLTVT.

The table lists this clonotype with a few counts. This rearrangement joins TRBV5-1 to TRBJ2-1, with D unresolved. The V end was cut by 2 bases, the J end by 3 bases, with 15 bases between. Germline-derived CDR1 and CDR2 are SGHRS and YFSETQ. CDR3 size: 16 residues. CDR3 nucleotides: TGCGCCAGCAGCTTTTCTGTGGGAACGCTCTACAATGAGCAGTTCTTC. Translated, it gives CASSFSVGTLYNEQFF.